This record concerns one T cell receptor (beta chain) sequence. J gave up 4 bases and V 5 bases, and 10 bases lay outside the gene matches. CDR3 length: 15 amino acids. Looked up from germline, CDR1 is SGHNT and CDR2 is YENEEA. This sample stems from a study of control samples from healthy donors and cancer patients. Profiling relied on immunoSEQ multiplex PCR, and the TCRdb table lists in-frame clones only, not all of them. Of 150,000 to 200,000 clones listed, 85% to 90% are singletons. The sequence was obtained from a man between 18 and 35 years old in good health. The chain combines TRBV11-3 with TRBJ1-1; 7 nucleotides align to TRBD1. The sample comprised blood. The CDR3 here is CASSPGGMFATEAFF. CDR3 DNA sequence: TGTGCCAGCAGCCCAGGGGGGATGTTCGCCACTGAAGCTTTCTTT.